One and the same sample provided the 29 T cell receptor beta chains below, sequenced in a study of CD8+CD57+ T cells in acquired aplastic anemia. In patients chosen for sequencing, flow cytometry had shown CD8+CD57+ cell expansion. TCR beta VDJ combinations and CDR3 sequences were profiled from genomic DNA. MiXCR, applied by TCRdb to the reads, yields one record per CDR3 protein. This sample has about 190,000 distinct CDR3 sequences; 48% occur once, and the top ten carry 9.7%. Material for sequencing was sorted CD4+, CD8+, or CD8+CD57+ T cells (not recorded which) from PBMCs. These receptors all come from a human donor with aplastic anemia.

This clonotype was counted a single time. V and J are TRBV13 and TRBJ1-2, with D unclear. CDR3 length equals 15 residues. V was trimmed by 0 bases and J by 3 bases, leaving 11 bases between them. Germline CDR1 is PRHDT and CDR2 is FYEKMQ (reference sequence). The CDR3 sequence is CASSLGRGLDYGYTF. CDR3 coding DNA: TGTGCCAGCAGCTTAGGTCGGGGTTTAGACTATGGCTACACCTTC.

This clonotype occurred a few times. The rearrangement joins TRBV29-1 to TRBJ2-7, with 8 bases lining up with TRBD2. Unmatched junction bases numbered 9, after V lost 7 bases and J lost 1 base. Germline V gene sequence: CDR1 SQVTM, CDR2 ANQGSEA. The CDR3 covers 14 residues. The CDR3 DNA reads TGCAGCGCAACCCTAGCGGGCCTATCCTACGAGCAGTACTTC. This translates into CSATLAGLSYEQYF.

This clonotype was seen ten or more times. The CDR3 bases are TGTGCCAGTAGTACCCGTGCAGGGGGCGTTCGGACAGATACGCAGTATTTT. This codes for CASSTRAGGVRTDTQYF. This chain links TRBV19 with TRBJ2-3; 8 bases map to TRBD1. Germline CDR1 is LNHDA and CDR2 is SQIVND (reference sequence). The CDR3 totals 17 residues. Germline trimming cut 4 bases from V and 3 bases from J; bases unmatched to any gene: 12.

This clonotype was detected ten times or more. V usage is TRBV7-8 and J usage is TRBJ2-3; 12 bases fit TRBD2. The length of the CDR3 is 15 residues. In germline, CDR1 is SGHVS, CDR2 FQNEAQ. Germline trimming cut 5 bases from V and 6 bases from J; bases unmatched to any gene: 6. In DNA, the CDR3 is TGTGCCAGCAGCAACGGACTAGCGGGACGGGATACGCAGTATTTT. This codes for CASSNGLAGRDTQYF.

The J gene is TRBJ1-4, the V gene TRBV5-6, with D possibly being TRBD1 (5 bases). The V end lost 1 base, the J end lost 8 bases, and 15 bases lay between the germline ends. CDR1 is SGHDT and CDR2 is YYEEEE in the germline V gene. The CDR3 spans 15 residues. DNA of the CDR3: TGTGCCAGCAGCTTGTCCCCTGGGGGGAAGGAAAAACTGTTTTTT. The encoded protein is CASSLSPGGKEKLFF.

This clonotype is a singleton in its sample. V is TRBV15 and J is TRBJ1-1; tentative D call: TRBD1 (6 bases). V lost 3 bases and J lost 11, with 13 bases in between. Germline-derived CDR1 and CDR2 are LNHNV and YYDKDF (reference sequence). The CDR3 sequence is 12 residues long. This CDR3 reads CATSRDRKEAFF. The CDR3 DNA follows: TGTGCCACCAGCAGGGACAGAAAGGAGGCTTTCTTT.

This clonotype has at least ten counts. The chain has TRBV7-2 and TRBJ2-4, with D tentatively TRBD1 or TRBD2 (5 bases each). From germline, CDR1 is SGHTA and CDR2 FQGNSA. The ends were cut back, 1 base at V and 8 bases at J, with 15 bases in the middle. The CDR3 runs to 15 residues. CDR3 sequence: CASSLEAPLGDIQYF. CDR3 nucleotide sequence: TGTGCCAGCAGCTTAGAGGCACCACTGGGGGACATTCAGTACTTC.

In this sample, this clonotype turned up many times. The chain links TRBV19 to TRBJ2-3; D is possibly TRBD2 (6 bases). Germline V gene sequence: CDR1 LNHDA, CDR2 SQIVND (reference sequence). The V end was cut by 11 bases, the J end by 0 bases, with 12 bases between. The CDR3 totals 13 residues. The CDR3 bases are TGTGCCTCAGCGGAGGGGAGCACAGATACGCAGTATTTT. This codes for CASAEGSTDTQYF.

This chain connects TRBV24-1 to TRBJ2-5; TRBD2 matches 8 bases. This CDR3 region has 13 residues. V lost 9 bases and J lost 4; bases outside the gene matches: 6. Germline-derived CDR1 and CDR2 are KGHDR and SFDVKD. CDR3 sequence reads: CATRGGGSETQYF. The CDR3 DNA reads TGTGCCACCCGGGGGGGGGGCTCAGAGACCCAGTACTTC.

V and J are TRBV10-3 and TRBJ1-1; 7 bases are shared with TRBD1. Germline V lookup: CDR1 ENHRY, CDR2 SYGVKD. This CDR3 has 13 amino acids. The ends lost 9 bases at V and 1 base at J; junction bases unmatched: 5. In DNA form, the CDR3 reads TGTGCCATGAGGGGGCATGCGAACACTGAAGCTTTCTTT. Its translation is CAMRGHANTEAFF.

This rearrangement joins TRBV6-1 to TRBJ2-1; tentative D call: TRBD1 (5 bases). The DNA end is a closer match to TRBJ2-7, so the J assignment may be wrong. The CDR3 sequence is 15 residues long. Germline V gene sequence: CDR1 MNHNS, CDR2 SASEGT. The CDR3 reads CASKNWAGYTYEQYF. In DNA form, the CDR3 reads TGTGCCAGCAAAAACTGGGCAGGGTATACCTACGAGCAGTACTTC.

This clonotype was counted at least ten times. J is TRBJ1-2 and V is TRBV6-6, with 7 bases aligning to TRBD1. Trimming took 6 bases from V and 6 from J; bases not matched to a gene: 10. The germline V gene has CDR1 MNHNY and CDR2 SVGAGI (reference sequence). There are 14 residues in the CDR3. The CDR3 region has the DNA TGTGCCAGCAGCCGACTGACAGGGTTAAATGGCTACACCTTC. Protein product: CASSRLTGLNGYTF.

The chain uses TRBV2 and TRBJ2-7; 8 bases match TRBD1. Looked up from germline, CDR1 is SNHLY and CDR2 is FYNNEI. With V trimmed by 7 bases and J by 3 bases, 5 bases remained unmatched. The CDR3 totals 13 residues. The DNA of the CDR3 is TGTGCCAGCACATGGGACAGGAGCTACGAGCAGTACTTC. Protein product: CASTWDRSYEQYF.

CDR3 nucleotide sequence: TGTGCCACCAGCAGAGATCTGGGACATTACGAGCAGTACTTC. As protein: CATSRDLGHYEQYF. This chain joins TRBV15 and TRBJ2-7; D perhaps matches TRBD1 (6 bases). Germline loops: CDR1 LNHNV, CDR2 YYDKDF (reference sequence). V lost 0 bases and J lost 4, with 10 bases in between. The CDR3 is made up of 14 amino acids.

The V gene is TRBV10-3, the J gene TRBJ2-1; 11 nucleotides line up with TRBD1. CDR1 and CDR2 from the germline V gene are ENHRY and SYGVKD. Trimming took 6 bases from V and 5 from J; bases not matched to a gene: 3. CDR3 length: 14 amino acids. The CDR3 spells CAISPGQGDNEQFF. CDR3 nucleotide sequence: TGTGCCATCAGCCCGGGACAGGGGGACAATGAGCAGTTCTTC.

The DNA of the CDR3 is TGTGCCAGCAGCGTACAGGGCGTCGGTAACTATGGCTACACCTTC. It encodes CASSVQGVGNYGYTF. V is TRBV9 and J is TRBJ1-2, with D tentatively TRBD1 (5 bases). The CDR3 consists of 15 residues. Trimming stripped 1 base from V and 1 base from J, with 11 bases between. Germline CDR1 SGDLS, CDR2 YYNGEE.

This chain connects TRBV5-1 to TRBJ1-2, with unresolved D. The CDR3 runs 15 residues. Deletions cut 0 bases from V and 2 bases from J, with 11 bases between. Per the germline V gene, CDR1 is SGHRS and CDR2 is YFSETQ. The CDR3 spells CASSLAFLGNYGYTF. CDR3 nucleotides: TGCGCCAGCAGCTTGGCATTCCTGGGAAACTATGGCTACACCTTC.

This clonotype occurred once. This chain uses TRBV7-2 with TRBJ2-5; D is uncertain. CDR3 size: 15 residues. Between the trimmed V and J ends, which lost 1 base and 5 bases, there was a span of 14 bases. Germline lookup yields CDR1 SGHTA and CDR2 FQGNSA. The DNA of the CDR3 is TGTGCCAGCAGCTTAGGCCTTGGGGTCTGGGAGACCCAGTACTTC. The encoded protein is CASSLGLGVWETQYF.

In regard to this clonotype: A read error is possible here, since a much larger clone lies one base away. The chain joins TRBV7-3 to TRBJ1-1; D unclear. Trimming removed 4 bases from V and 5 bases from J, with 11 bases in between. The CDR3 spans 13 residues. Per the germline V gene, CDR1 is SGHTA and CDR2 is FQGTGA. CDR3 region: CASSSDHGTEAFF. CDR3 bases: TGTGCCAGCAGCTCTGACCACGGGACTGAAGCTTTCTTT.

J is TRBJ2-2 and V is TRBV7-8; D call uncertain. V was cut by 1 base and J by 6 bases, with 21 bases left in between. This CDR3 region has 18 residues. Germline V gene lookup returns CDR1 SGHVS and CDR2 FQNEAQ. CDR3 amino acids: CASSLGSLGFSGAGELFF. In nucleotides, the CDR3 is TGTGCCAGCAGCTTAGGATCTTTAGGTTTCTCTGGGGCCGGGGAGCTGTTTTTT. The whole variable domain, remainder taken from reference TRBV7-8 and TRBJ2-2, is GAGVSQSPRYKVAKRGQDVALRCDPISGHVSLFWYQQALGQGPEFLTYFQNEAQLDKSGLPSDRFFAERPEGSVSTLKIQRTQQEDSAVYLCASSLGSLGFSGAGELFFGEGSRLTVL.

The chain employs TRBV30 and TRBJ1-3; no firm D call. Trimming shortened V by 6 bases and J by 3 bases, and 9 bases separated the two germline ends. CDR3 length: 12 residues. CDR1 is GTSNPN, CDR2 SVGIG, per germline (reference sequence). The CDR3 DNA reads TGTGCCTGTTTTAGATATGGAAACACCATATATTTT. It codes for CACFRYGNTIYF.

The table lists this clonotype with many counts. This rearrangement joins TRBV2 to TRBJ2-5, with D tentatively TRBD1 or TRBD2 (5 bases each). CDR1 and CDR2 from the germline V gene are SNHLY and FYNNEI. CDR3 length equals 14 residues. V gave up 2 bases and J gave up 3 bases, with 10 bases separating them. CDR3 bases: TGTGCCAGCAGTGAAAGTCTGGGGGAAGAGACCCAGTACTTC. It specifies CASSESLGEETQYF.

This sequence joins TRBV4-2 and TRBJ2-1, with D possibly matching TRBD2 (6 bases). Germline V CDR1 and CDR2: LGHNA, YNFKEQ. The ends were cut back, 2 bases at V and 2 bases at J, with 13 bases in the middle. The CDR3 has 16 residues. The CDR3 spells CASSQSRGLTYNEQFF. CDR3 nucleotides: TGTGCCAGCAGCCAAAGTCGGGGGTTGACCTACAATGAGCAGTTCTTC.

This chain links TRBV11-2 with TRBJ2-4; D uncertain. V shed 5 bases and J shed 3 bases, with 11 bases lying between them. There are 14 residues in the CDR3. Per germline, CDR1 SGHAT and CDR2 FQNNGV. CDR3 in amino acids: CASSPFLGKNIQYF. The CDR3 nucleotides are TGTGCCAGCAGCCCCTTCCTAGGCAAAAACATTCAGTACTTC.

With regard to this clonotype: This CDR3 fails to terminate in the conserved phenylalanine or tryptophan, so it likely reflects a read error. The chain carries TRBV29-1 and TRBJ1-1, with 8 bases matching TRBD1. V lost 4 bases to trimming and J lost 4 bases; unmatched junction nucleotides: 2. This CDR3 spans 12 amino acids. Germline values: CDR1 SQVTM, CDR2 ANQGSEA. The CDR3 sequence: CSVGTGSTEAFV. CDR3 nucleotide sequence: TGCAGCGTTGGGACAGGGTCCACTGAAGCTTTCGTT.

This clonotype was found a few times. The CDR3 region is CATSDLGGVSSYNEQFF. The DNA for the CDR3 is TGTGCCACCAGTGATTTGGGGGGGGTGAGCTCCTACAATGAGCAGTTCTTC. The chain employs TRBV24-1 and TRBJ2-1, with 7 positions matching TRBD2. Germline CDR1 is KGHDR and CDR2 is SFDVKD. The junction had 4 bases not matched to a gene; V was cut back by 0 bases and J by 0 bases. This CDR3 has 17 residues.

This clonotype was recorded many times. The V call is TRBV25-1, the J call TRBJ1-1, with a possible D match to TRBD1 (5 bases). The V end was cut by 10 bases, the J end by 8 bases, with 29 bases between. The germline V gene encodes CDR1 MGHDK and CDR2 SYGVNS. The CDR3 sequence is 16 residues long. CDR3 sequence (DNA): TGTGCCAACCCATTTTACAAGAACCCTGGGAGGGGAGAAGCTTTCTTT. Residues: CANPFYKNPGRGEAFF.

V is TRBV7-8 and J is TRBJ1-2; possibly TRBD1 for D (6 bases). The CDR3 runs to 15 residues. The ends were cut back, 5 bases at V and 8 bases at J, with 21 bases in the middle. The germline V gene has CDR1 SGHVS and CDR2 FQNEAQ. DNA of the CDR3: TGTGCCAGCAGCCATTCACCTACAGGGCGGGGCGGCTACACCTTC. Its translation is CASSHSPTGRGGYTF.

CDR3 amino acids: CASSYWEWYEQYF. CDR3 DNA sequence: TGTGCCAGCAGTTATTGGGAGTGGTACGAGCAGTACTTC. The chain carries TRBV12-3 or TRBV12-4 and TRBJ2-7, with D perhaps TRBD2 (5 bases). V gave up 4 bases and J gave up 4 bases, with 11 bases separating them. This CDR3 region has 13 residues.